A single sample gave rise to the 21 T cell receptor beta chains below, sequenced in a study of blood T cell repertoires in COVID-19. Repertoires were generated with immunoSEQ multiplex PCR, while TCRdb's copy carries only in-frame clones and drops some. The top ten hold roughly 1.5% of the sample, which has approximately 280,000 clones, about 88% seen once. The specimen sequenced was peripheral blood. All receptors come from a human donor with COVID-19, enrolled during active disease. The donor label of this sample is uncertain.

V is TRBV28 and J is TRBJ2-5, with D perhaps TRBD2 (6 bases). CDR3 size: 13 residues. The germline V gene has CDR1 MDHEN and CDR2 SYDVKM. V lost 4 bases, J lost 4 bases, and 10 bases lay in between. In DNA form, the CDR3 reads TGTGCCAGCAGTTCCCGACTAGTAGAGACCCAGTACTTC. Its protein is CASSSRLVETQYF. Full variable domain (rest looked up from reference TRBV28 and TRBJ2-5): DVKVTQSSRYLVKRTGEKVFLECVQDMDHENMFWYRQDPGLGLRLIYFSYDVKMKEKGDIPEGYSVSREKKERFSLILESASTNQTSMYLCASSSRLVETQYFGPGTRLLVL.

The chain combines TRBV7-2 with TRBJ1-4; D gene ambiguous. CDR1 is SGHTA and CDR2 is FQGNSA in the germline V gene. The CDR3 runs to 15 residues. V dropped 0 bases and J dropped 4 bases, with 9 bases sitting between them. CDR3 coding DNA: TGTGCCAGCAGCTTAGCCGGGTTTGTTAATGAAAAACTGTTTTTT. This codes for CASSLAGFVNEKLFF. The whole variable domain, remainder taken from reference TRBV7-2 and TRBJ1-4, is GAGVSQSPSNKVTEKGKDVELRCDPISGHTALYWYRQSLGQGLEFLIYFQGNSAPDKSGLPSDRFSAERTGGSVSTLTIQRTQQEDSAVYLCASSLAGFVNEKLFFGSGTQLSVL.

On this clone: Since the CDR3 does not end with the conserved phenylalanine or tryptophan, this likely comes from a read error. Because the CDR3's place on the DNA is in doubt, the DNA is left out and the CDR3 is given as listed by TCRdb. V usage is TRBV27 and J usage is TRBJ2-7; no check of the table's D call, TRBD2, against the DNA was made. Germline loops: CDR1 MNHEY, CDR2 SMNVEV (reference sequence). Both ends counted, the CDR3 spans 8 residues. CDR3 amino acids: CASRQLDG.

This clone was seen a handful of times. CDR3 in DNA: TGTGCCAGCAGCCCCCCAATGTTTGCGGCTAGCTCCTACGAGCAGTACTTC. This translates into CASSPPMFAASSYEQYF. V gene TRBV7-9 combines with J gene TRBJ2-7; no firm D call. The ends were cut back, 5 bases at V and 0 bases at J, with 20 bases in the middle. The CDR3 is made up of 17 amino acids. In germline, CDR1 is SEHNR, CDR2 FQNEAQ (reference sequence).

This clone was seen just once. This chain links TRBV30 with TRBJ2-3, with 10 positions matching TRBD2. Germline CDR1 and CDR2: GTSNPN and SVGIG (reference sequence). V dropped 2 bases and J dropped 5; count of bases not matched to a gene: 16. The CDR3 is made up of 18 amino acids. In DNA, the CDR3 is TGTGCCTGGAGTACCTTAAACGGACTAGCGGTCGAGGTAGATACGCAGTATTTT. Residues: CAWSTLNGLAVEVDTQYF.

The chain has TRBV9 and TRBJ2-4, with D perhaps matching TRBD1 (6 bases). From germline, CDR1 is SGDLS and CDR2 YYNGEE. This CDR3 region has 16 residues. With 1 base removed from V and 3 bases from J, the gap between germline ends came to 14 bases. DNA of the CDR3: TGTGCCAGCAGCGTACACTCCGGGACAAGCAAAAACATTCAGTACTTC. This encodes CASSVHSGTSKNIQYF.

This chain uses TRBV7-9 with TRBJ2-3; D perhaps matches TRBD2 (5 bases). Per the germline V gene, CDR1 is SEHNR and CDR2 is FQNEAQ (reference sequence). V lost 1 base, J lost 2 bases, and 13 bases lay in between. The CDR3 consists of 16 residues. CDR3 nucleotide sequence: TGTGCCAGCAGCTTAGGGCTAGAGGGCATCACAGATACGCAGTATTTT. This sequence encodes CASSLGLEGITDTQYF.

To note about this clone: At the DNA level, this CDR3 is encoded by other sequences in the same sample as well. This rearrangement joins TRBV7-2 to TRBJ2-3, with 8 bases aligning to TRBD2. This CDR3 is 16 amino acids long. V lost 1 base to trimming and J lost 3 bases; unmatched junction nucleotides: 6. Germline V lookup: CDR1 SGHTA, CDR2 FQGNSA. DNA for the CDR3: TGTGCCAGCAGCTTAGGGGCTAGCGGGCGAACAGATACGCAGTATTTT. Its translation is CASSLGASGRTDTQYF.

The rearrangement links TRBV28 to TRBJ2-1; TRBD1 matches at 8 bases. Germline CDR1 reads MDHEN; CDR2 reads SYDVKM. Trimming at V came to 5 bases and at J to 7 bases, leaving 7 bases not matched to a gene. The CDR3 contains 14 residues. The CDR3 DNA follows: TGTGCCAGCAGTACCTGGACAGGGAAGAATGAGCAGTTCTTC. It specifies CASSTWTGKNEQFF.

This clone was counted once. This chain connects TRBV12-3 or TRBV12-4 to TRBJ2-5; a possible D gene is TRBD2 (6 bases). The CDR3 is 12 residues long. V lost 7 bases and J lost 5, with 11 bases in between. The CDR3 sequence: CASTGEEETQYF. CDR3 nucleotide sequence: TGTGCCAGCACCGGGGAGGAGGAGACCCAGTACTTC.

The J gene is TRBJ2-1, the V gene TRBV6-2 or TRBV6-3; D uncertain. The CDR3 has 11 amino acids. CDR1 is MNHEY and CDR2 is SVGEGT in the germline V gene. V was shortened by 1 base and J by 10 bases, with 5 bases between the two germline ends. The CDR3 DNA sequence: TGTGCCAGCAGTTACTGGGCAGAGCAGTTCTTC. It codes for CASSYWAEQFF.

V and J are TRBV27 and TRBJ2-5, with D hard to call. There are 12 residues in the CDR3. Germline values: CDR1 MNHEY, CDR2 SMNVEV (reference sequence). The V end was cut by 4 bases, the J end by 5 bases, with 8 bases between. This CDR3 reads CASSSTRETQYF. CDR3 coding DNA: TGTGCCAGCAGTTCCACCCGGGAGACCCAGTACTTC.

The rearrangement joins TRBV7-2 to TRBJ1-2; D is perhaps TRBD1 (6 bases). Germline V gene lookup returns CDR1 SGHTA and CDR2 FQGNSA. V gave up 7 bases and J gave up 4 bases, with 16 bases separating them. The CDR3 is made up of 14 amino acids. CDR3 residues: CASNKDSFFYGYTF. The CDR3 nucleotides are TGTGCCAGCAATAAGGACAGTTTTTTCTATGGCTACACCTTC.

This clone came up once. The CDR3 nucleotides read TGTGCCAGCACTCGGGCCAAGGGGACTGAAGCTTTCTTT. Encoded protein: CASTRAKGTEAFF. The chain combines TRBV12-3 or TRBV12-4 with TRBJ1-1, with D possibly being TRBD1 (5 bases). There are 13 residues in the CDR3. V gave up 7 bases and J gave up 5 bases, with 14 bases separating them.

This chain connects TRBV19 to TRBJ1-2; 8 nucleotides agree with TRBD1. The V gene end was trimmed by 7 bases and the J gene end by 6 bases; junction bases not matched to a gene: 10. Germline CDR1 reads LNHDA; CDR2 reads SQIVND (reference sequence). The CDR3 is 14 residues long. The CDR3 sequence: CASTWTGTYNGYTF. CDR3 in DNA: TGTGCCAGTACCTGGACAGGGACTTACAATGGCTACACCTTC.

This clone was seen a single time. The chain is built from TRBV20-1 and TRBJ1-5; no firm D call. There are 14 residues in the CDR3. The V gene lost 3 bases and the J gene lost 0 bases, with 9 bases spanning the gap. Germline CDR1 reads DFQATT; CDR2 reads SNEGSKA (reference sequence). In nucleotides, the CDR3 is TGCAGTGCTAGTCGACAACCTAGCAATCAGCCCCAGCATTTT. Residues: CSASRQPSNQPQHF.

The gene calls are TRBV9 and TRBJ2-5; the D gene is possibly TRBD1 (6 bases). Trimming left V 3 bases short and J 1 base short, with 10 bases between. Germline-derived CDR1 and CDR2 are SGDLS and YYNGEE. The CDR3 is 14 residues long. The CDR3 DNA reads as TGTGCCAGCAGCGCCACAGGGATCCAAGAGACCCAGTACTTC. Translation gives CASSATGIQETQYF.

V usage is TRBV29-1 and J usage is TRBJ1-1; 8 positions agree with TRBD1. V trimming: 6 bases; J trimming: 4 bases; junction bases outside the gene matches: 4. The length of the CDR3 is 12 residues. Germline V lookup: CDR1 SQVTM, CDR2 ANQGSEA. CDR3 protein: CSVRGPGTEAFF. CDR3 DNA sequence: TGCAGCGTCAGGGGGCCTGGCACTGAAGCTTTCTTT.

The CDR3 nucleotides are TGTGCCAGCAGTCCTAGCCTTTCGGTGTACGAGCAGTACTTC. It codes for CASSPSLSVYEQYF. The V gene is TRBV28, the J gene TRBJ2-7; the D gene is possibly TRBD2 (5 bases). In germline, CDR1 is MDHEN, CDR2 SYDVKM. The CDR3 has 14 amino acids. The V end lost 5 bases, the J end lost 4 bases, and 15 bases lay between the germline ends.

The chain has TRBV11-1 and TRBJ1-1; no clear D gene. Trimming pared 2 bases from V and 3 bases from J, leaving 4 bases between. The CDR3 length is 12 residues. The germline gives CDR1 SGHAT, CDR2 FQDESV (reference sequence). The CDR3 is CASSLRDTEAFF. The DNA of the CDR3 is TGTGCCAGCAGCTTACGGGACACTGAAGCTTTCTTT.

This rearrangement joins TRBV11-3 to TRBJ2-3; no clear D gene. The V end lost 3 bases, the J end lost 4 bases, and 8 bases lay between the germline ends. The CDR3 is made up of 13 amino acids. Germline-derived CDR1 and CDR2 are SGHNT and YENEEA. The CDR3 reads CASSLSGADTQYF. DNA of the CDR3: TGTGCCAGCAGCTTGTCCGGAGCAGATACGCAGTATTTT.